This T cell receptor beta chain was captured by sequencing in a study of neurological immune-mediated disorders. This clonotype was counted at least ten times. A single record per CDR3 protein comes from TCRdb applying MiXCR to the 5' RACE reads. Among over 25,000 distinct CDR3 sequences listed, under 25% were seen once. The CDR3 contains 14 residues. Trimming removed 7 bases from V and 0 bases from J, with 10 bases in between. The sample consisted of PBMCs. V gene TRBV12-3 or TRBV12-4 combines with J gene TRBJ1-5; D is undetermined. The clonotype comes from a woman aged 60-75 years in good health. The CDR3 protein is CASTINYSNQPQHF. The CDR3, as DNA: TGTGCCAGCACCATCAACTATAGCAATCAGCCCCAGCATTTT.